This T cell receptor beta chain was sequenced for a study of PD-1 blockade in classical Hodgkin lymphoma. Study-wide results and limits: It was reported that newly diagnosed patients had less baseline TCR diversity than healthy donors. Compared with baseline, CD4+ but not CD8+ TCR diversity had risen significantly by C4D1. Similar baseline diversity was found in complete responders and newly diagnosed patients.

Time point denoted: cycle 4 day 1 (C4D1), after six to seven weeks of nivolumab. There was relapse after autologous stem cell transplantation in every patient, and there was variation in brentuximab vedotin exposure. Thawed PBMCs were the source of CD4+ T cells, purified by magnetic negative selection. Trimming stripped 4 bases from V and 1 base from J, with 17 bases between. This CDR3 has 17 residues. The germline V gene encodes CDR1 MNHEY and CDR2 SMNVEV (reference sequence). Sequencing was performed with immunoSEQ multiplex PCR; in TCRdb, only in-frame clones are kept and a portion is missing. The profile covers 9,000 to 10,000 clones, with around 79% appearing a single time and about 4.3% taken by the ten largest. A note on this clone: Its antigen is undetermined.

Here the sequenced sample was CD4+ T cells from blood, taken before the fourth cycle of nivolumab. The V and J genes are TRBV27 and TRBJ2-4; D possibly corresponds to TRBD1 (6 bases). The receptor's source is a human donor with classical Hodgkin lymphoma. The DNA of the CDR3 is TGTGCCAGCAGTTCGTTACAGGGATGGCTGGCCAAAAACATTCAGTACTTC. Translating it yields CASSSLQGWLAKNIQYF.